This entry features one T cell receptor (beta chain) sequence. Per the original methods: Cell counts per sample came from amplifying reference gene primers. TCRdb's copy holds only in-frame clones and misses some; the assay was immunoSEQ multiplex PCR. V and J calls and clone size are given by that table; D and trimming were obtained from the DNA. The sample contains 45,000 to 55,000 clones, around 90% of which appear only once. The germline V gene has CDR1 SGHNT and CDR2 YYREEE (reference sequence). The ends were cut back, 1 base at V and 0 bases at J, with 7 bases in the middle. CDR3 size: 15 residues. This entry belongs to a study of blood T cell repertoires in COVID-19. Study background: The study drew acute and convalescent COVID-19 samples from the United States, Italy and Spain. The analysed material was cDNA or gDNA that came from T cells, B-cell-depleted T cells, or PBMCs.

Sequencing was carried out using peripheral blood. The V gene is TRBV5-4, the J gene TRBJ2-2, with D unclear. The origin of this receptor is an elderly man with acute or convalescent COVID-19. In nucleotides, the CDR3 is TGTGCCAGCAGCTTGACGACAACGAACACCGGGGAGCTGTTTTTT. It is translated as CASSLTTTNTGELFF.